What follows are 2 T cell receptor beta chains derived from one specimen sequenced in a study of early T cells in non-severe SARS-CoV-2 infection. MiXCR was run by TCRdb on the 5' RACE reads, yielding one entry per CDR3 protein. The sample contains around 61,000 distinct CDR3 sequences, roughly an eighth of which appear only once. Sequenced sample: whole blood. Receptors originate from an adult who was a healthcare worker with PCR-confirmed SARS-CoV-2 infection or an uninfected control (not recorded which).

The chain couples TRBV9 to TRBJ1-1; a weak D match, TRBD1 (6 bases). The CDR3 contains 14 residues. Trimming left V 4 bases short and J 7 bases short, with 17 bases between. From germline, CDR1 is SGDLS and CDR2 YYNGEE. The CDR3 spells CASSPLQGSGEAFF. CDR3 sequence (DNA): TGTGCCAGCAGCCCTTTACAGGGATCCGGTGAAGCTTTCTTT.

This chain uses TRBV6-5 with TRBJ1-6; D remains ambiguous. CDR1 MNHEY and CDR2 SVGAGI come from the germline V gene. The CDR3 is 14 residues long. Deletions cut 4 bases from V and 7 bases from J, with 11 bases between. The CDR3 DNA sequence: TGTGCCAGCAGTTCTCAGACGGAGAATTCACCCCTCCACTTT. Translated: CASSSQTENSPLHF.